The present T cell receptor (beta chain) was sequenced within a study of blood T cells in healthy people across ages. Germline-derived CDR1 and CDR2 are MNHEY and SMNVEV (reference sequence). Trimming stripped 8 bases from V and 4 bases from J, with 15 bases between. This CDR3 region has 13 residues. Next came a second PCR, run for about 6 to 12 cycles, which used a sample-barcoded 5' primer along with a J-beta primer mix. Per-sample output comprised a minimum of 2.5 million paired-end reads containing CDR3. TCRdb used MiXCR to reprocess the 5' RACE reads, holding one entry per CDR3 protein. This sample has approximately 800,000 distinct CDR3 sequences, with roughly 25% found just once. The same data also went into a second study, on T cells of mothers and their children.

The sequenced material came from blood. The gene calls are TRBV27 and TRBJ2-7; D is undetermined. The TCR originated in a boy aged 5 to 17 in good health. For the CDR3, the DNA is TGTGCCAGCTCTTTAAGTTTGGATTACGAGCAGTACTTC. Protein product: CASSLSLDYEQYF.